Below are 13 T cell receptor beta chains sequenced from a single sample in a study of shared T cell receptors in the human thymus (dated by TCRdb to the early 2020s). The library relied on the immunoSEQ multiplex PCR assay. TCRdb carries this immuneACCESS record with in-frame sequences only. Its versions omit some clonotypes, under half of them owing to an unresolved V gene in the studies checked, with the rest unexplained. For this sample there are under 850,000 clones; over 75% appear just once. 0.01% of the sample rests with the top ten. This sample also appeared in a second study, on human thymus T cells.

The specimen was thymocytes. Receptors were obtained from a boy less than two years old with a congenital heart defect. Donor details come from another sample of the same person, matched by shared clones.

V is TRBV5-1 and J is TRBJ2-1; 7 bases line up with TRBD2. The CDR3 consists of 24 residues. Germline V gene sequence: CDR1 SGHRS, CDR2 YFSETQ. Germline trimming cut 2 bases from V and 9 bases from J; bases unmatched to any gene: 38. CDR3 residues: CASSFRFSSFWDLPILQRGPEQFF. The CDR3, as DNA: TGCGCCAGCAGCTTTCGTTTTTCGTCTTTTTGGGACTTACCCATCCTGCAGCGGGGTCCTGAGCAGTTCTTC.

This clone was counted a few times. The V gene is TRBV5-6, the J gene TRBJ1-2, with D perhaps TRBD1 (6 bases). This CDR3 is built from 14 residues. In germline, CDR1 is SGHDT, CDR2 YYEEEE. Trimming took 6 bases from V and 4 from J, leaving 16 bases between them. CDR3 sequence reads: CASTGGGAPYGYTF. CDR3 bases: TGTGCCAGCACGGGGGGCGGCGCGCCCTATGGCTACACCTTC.

A single count supports this clone. CDR3: CASSESDRGDEQYF. CDR3 bases: TGTGCCAGCAGTGAAAGCGACAGGGGGGACGAGCAGTACTTC. The chain links TRBV2 to TRBJ2-7; TRBD1 aligns across 9 bases. Per the germline V gene, CDR1 is SNHLY and CDR2 is FYNNEI. V dropped 2 bases and J dropped 5; count of bases not matched to a gene: 4. The CDR3 runs to 14 residues.

This chain uses TRBV7-2 with TRBJ2-4; D unresolved. Trimming stripped 0 bases from V and 1 base from J, with 13 bases between. The CDR3 totals 17 residues. Germline V gene lookup returns CDR1 SGHTA and CDR2 FQGNSA. Written as DNA, the CDR3 is TGTGCCAGCAGCTTAGCCCCAAGATTCTACGCCAAAAACATTCAGTACTTC. This translates into CASSLAPRFYAKNIQYF.

The rearrangement links TRBV19 to TRBJ2-7, with 10 bases matching TRBD1. With V trimmed by 5 bases and J by 1 base, 5 bases remained unmatched. The CDR3 is 15 amino acids. Looked up from germline, CDR1 is LNHDA and CDR2 is SQIVND (reference sequence). DNA of the CDR3: TGTGCCAGTAGTGGACAGGGGGACGGGTCCTACGAGCAGTACTTC. It codes for CASSGQGDGSYEQYF.

V is TRBV19 and J is TRBJ1-2; TRBD1 is a possible D gene (6 bases). The length of the CDR3 is 14 residues. The V gene's germline CDR1 is LNHDA and CDR2 SQIVND (reference sequence). V lost 3 bases, J lost 3 bases, and 11 bases lay in between. The CDR3 nucleotides are TGTGCCAGTAGTATTACCTACAGGGACTATGGCTACACCTTC. Encoded protein: CASSITYRDYGYTF.

Only one count was recorded for this clone. CDR3 DNA: TGTGCCAGCAGTTTAATCTACGGTGAAAAACTGTTTTTT. This translates into CASSLIYGEKLFF. The rearrangement joins TRBV27 to TRBJ1-4, with D hard to call. The V end was cut by 2 bases, the J end by 7 bases, with 8 bases between. This CDR3 spans 13 amino acids. The V gene's germline CDR1 is MNHEY and CDR2 SMNVEV (reference sequence).

The genes are TRBV7-9 and TRBJ2-5; tentative D call: TRBD1 (5 bases). CDR1 is SEHNR, CDR2 FQNEAQ, per germline (reference sequence). The CDR3 has 15 residues. The V end was cut by 0 bases, the J end by 2 bases, with 10 bases between. The chain's CDR3 is CASSLAIRQQETQYF. The CDR3 nucleotides are TGTGCCAGCAGCTTAGCGATAAGACAGCAAGAGACCCAGTACTTC.

The V call is TRBV19, the J call TRBJ2-5; 8 bases fit TRBD2. The J call may be mistaken, given a closer DNA end match to TRBJ2-7. From germline, CDR1 is LNHDA and CDR2 SQIVND (reference sequence). The CDR3 loop spans 15 amino acids. CDR3 in amino acids: CASSPSRSGRYEQYF. CDR3 sequence (DNA): TGTGCCAGTTCTCCATCCCGGAGCGGGAGATACGAGCAGTACTTC.

The CDR3 nucleotides read TGTGCCAGCAGCTTGGATCGGACTAGCGGGAAGAAATACAATGAGCAGTTCTTC. It encodes CASSLDRTSGKKYNEQFF. This chain connects TRBV5-6 to TRBJ2-1, with 12 bases lining up with TRBD2. The J segment lost 4 bases and the V segment lost 0 bases, leaving 8 bases of the junction unmatched. Germline V gives CDR1 SGHDT, CDR2 YYEEEE. The CDR3 sequence is 18 residues long.

The V gene is TRBV11-3, the J gene TRBJ1-2, with no clear D. The ends were cut back, 2 bases at V and 5 bases at J, with 12 bases in the middle. Germline lookup yields CDR1 SGHNT and CDR2 YENEEA. The CDR3 totals 14 residues. The CDR3 DNA reads as TGTGCCAGCAGCTTATCTCAGGACTTATATGGCTACACCTTC. It yields the protein CASSLSQDLYGYTF.

The V call is TRBV5-4, the J call TRBJ2-1; TRBD1 aligns across 7 bases. J was trimmed by 0 bases and V by 0 bases; bases with no gene match: 6. CDR1 and CDR2 from the germline V gene are SGHNT and YYREEE (reference sequence). The length of the CDR3 is 17 residues. CDR3 sequence: CASSLVSRGSSYNEQFF. The CDR3 bases are TGTGCCAGCAGCTTGGTCTCCAGGGGGAGCTCCTACAATGAGCAGTTCTTC.

J is TRBJ2-1 and V is TRBV5-1, with 7 nucleotides matching TRBD1. After removal of 3 bases from V and 7 bases from J, the junction contained 19 bases not matched to a gene. Germline values: CDR1 SGHRS, CDR2 YFSETQ. The CDR3 totals 18 residues. Here the CDR3 DNA reads TGCGCCAGCAGCTCTTTAACCCCACACAGGGGAGACGTGAATGAGCAGTTCTTC. Protein: CASSSLTPHRGDVNEQFF.